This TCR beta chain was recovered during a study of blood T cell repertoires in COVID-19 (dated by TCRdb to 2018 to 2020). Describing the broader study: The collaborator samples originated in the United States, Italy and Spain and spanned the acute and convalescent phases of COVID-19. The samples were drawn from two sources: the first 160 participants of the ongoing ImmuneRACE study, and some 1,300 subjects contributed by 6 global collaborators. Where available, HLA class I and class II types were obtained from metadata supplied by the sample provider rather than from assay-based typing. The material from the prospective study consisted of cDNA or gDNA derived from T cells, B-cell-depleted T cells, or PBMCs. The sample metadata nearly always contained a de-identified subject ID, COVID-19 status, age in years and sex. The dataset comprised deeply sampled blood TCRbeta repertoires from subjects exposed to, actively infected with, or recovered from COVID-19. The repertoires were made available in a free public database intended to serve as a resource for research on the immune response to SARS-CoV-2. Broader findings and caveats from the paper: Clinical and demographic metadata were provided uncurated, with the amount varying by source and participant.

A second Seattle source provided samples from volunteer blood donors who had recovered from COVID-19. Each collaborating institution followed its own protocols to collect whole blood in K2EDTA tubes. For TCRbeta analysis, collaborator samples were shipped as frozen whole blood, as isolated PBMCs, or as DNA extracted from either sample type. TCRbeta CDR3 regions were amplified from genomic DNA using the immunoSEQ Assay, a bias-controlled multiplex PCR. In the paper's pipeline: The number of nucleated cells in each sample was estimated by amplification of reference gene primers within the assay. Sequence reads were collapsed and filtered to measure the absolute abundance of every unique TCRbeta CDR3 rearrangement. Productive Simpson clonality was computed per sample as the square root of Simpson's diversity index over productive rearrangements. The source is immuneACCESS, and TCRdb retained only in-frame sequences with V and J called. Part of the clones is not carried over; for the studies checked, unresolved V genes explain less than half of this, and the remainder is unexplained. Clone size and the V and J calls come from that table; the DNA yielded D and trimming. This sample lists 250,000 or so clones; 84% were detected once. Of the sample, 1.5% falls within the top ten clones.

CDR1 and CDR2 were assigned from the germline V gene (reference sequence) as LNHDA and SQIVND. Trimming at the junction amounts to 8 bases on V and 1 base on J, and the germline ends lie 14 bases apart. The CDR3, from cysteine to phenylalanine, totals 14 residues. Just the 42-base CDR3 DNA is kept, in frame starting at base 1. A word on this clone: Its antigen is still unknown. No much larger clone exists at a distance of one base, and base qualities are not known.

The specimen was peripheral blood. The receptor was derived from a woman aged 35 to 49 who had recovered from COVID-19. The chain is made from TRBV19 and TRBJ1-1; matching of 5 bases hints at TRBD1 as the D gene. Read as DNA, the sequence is TGTGCCAGTGCGAGCCGGGGGAGGAACACTGAAGCTTTCTTT. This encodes CASASRGRNTEAFF.